This paragraph reports one T cell receptor beta chain. The specificity of this receptor is unknown. No qualities accompany the bases; no much larger clone lies one base away. Sequences SGHVS (CDR1) and FQNEAQ (CDR2) are obtained from the germline V gene. V and J lose 6 bases and 1 base, and a span of 12 bases separates them. The CDR3 holds 14 amino acids from the cysteine to the phenylalanine. Left in the record is the CDR3 DNA by itself, 42 bases read in frame from the first base. The source of the sample is a study of OX40 agonist ivuxolimab in advanced cancers. The study in broad terms: Ivuxolimab was a fully human IgG2 agonistic monoclonal antibody targeting the costimulatory receptor OX40 (CD134). Intravenous ivuxolimab was administered to patients every 2 weeks at six dose levels: 0.01, 0.1, 0.3, 1.5, 3 and 10 mg/kg. Three dose-escalation patients achieved partial responses, one with hepatocellular carcinoma and two with cutaneous melanoma. Peripheral TCRbeta sequencing was intended to test whether TCR sequence diversity was altered and clonal T-cell expansion was caused by ivuxolimab. Of the approximately 54 patients in dose escalation, about 19 had hepatocellular carcinoma, about 15 had melanoma, 9 had renal cell carcinoma and 9 had head and neck cancer. The dose-escalation cohort was about 86% male with a mean age of around 64 years, ranging from roughly 20 to 80. The monotherapy dose-escalation portion (N of about 50 patients) of the phase I ivuxolimab trial is reported in the paper. Patients were allowed to have had prior anti-PD-1, anti-PD-L1 or anti-CTLA-4 therapy, and 40% of the dose-escalation patients had been treated with checkpoint inhibitors.

Patients with a history of autoimmune disease or receiving systemic immunosuppression were excluded from the trial. Peripheral blood for TCR sequencing was drawn from every dose cohort at baseline, at cycle 4 day 1 and at cycle 7 day 1. The samples were drawn from a first-in-human, open-label, multicenter phase I dose-escalation trial of ivuxolimab. Adults with locally advanced or metastatic melanoma, renal cell, hepatocellular, or head and neck squamous cell carcinoma were enrolled in the trial. Before TCR sequencing, CD4+ and CD8+ T cells were separately sorted from peripheral blood. The study at large found these results: On average, CD8+ T cells showed more expanded clones than CD4+ T cells after ivuxolimab. Low levels of normalized T-cell clonal expansion were also seen in some patients who did not respond. In the 0.1-3.0 mg/kg groups, partial responders had among the lowest normalized peripheral clonal expansion, particularly in CD8+ T cells. The antigen specificity of the peripheral T cells that underwent clonal expansion was not determined. At doses of 0.1 to 3.0 mg/kg, clonal expansion of both CD4+ and CD8+ blood T cells was observed from baseline to week 6.

For sequencing of the TCRbeta CDR3 region, genomic DNA was extracted from the sorted cells. TCRbeta CDR3 regions were sequenced using the immunoSEQ Assay. TCRdb's version of the immuneACCESS table is confined to in-frame rearrangements and falls short of the full clone set. An unresolved V gene accounts for under half of the shortfall where checked; the remainder is of unknown origin. The sample table contains 61,000 or so clones; only one count was recorded for roughly nine tenths of them. The top ten clones comprise about 1.2% of the sample. The sample was CD4+ or CD8+ T cells sorted from blood, taken in a trial of the OX40 agonist ivuxolimab. The TCR comes from an adult with an advanced solid tumor such as melanoma, head and neck, liver or kidney cancer. The rearrangement combines TRBV7-8 with TRBJ2-5; the D element could tentatively be TRBD1 or TRBD2, as 6 bases agree for each. The CDR3 in this case is CASRLRGRQETQYF. At the DNA level, the sequence is TGTGCCAGCAGACTCCGGGGGCGCCAAGAGACCCAGTACTTC. The reference TRBV7-8 and TRBJ2-5 proteins fill in what lies around the CDR3, so the full variable domain reads GAGVSQSPRYKVAKRGQDVALRCDPISGHVSLFWYQQALGQGPEFLTYFQNEAQLDKSGLPSDRFFAERPEGSVSTLKIQRTQQEDSAVYLCASRLRGRQETQYFGPGTRLLVL.